This TCR beta chain was sequenced during a study of T cell responses to AZD1222 COVID-19 vaccine. At the level of the study: Analyses pooled second doses at about 4 or about 12 weeks.

Points from the study as a whole: Baseline serology detected seropositivity in only a handful of AZD1222 recipients. Unmutated regions of variants are reportedly targeted by nearly half of spike-specific TCRs.

Clones were sequenced by immunoSEQ multiplex PCR, and TCRdb holds only the in-frame ones, with some missing. The sample has roughly 120,000 clones, approximately 89% seen once. Per germline, CDR1 LGHNA and CDR2 YNFKEQ. This CDR3 region has 13 residues. V lost 0 bases to trimming and J lost 10 bases, with 10 bases between them. As to this clone: Its antigen is unknown.

The receptor comes from an adult in good health. Sample: peripheral blood, taken on day 0 of AZD1222 vaccination. The gene calls are TRBV4-2 and TRBJ2-1; D may be TRBD2 (5 bases). CDR3 coding DNA: TGTGCCAGCAGCCAAGACCCCTCGGGGGAGCAGTTCTTC. Encoded protein: CASSQDPSGEQFF.